This record covers a single T cell receptor (beta chain). V was pared by 0 bases and J by 6 bases, with 6 bases of the junction left unmatched. The CDR3 has 18 amino acids. CDR1 and CDR2 from the germline V gene are MNHEY and SMNVEV (reference sequence). This sample stems from a study of cytomegalovirus exposure and HLA in healthy donors. Looking at the study overall: About four fifths of around 400 genotyped donors fell in the Caucasian-associated ancestry cluster.

PCR primers comprised 60 Vbeta and 13 Jbeta primers. Clones were sequenced by immunoSEQ multiplex PCR, and TCRdb holds only the in-frame ones, with some missing. This table has about 150,000 clones, roughly 82% appearing once. This sequence joins TRBV27 and TRBJ2-2; TRBD2 matches at 14 bases. This TCR was sampled from a male donor in good health and CMV-seronegative. Material: PBMCs. The CDR3 region is CASSLSGTSGSWAGELFF. In DNA, the CDR3 is TGTGCCAGCAGTTTATCTGGGACTAGCGGGAGTTGGGCCGGGGAGCTGTTTTTT.